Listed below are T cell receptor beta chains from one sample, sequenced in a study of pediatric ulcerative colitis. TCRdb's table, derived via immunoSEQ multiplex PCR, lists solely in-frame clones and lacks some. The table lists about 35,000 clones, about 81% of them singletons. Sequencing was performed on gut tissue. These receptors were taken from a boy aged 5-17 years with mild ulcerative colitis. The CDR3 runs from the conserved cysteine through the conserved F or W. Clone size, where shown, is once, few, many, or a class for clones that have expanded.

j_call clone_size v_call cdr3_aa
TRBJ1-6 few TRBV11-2 CASSFLRTGSGSPLHF
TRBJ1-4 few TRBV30 CAWIDREIEKLFF
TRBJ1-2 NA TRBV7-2 CASSTTGTVYGYTF
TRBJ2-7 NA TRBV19 CASRDRGSYEQYF
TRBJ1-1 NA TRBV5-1 CASSPSLQGLNTEAFF
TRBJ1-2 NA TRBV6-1 CASSATENYGYTF
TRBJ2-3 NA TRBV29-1 CSVGMGDTQYF
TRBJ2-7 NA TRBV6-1 CASSQQVQGEQYF
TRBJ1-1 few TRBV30 CAWREFNEAFF
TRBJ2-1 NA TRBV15 CATSRDIGAYNEQFF
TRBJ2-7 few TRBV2 CASSPLGRSYEQYF
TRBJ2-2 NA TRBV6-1 CASSEVAGGVYTGELFF
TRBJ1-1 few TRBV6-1 CASRRSEAFF
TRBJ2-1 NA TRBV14 CASSQEGDNEQFF
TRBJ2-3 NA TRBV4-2 CASSQRAGTLTDTQYF
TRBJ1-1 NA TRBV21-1 CASSKCRNTEAFF
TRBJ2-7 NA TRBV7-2 CASSLWGSGGSYEQYF
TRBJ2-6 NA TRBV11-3 CASGEAFGANVLTF
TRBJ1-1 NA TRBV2 CASSEFRNQEAFF
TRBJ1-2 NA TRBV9 CASSVASSAAARGYTF
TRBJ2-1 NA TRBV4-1 CASSRPTGTNEQFF
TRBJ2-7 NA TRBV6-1 CASSRPGQGLIEQYF
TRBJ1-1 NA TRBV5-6 CASSRTGTGTEAFF
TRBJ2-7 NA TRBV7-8 CASSFFIRQGHEQYF
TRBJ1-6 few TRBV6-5 CASSHDRINSPLHF
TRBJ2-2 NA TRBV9 CASRRQGGTGELFF
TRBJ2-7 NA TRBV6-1 CASNKQGLGYEQYF
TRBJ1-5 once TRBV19 CASSIRKWAGDQPQHF
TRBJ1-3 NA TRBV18 CASSPNGQSTIYF
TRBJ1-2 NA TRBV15 CATSRDSAFYGYTF
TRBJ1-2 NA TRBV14 CASSYKVWDTYGYTF